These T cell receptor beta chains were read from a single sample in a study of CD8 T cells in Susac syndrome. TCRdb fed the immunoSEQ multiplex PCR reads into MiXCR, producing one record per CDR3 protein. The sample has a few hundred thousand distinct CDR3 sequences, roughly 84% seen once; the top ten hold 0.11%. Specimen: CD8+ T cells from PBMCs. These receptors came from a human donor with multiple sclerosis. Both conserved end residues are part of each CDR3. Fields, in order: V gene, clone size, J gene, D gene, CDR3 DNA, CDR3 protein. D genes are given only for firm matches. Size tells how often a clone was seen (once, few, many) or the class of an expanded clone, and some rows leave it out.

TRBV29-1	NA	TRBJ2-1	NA	TGCAGCGTTGAGAGTGCGTTCAATGAGCAGTTCTTC	CSVESAFNEQFF
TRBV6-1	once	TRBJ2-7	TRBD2	TGTGCCAGCAGTGCCGGGACTAGCGGGAGACGGGGGTGGTACGAGCAGTACTTC	CASSAGTSGRRGWYEQYF
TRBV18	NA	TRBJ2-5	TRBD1	TGTGCCAGCTCACCGGACAGGGGCCTCGGGACCCAGTACTTC	CASSPDRGLGTQYF
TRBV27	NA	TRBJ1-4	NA	TGTGCCAGCAAAGGGGGGGCAACTAATGAAAAACTGTTTTTT	CASKGGATNEKLFF
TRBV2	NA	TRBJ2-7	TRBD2	TGTGCCAGCAGTTCCTCCGGGACTAGCGTCGGCGAGCAGTACTTC	CASSSSGTSVGEQYF
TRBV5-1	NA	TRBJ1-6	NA	TGCGCCAGCAGCCCGTCAGGGGAGCGATCACCCCTCCACTTT	CASSPSGERSPLHF
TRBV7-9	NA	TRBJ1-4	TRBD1	TGTGCCAGCAGCGCCCCCGGGACAGGGAATGAAAAACTGTTTTTT	CASSAPGTGNEKLFF
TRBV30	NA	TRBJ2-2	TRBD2	TGTGCCTCATTGGGACTAGCGGGAGTGAACACCGGGGAGCTGTTTTTT	CASLGLAGVNTGELFF
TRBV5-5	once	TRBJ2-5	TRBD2	TGTGCCAGCAGCTTGGGGCGGGCCGGGAGGGAGACCCAGTACTTC	CASSLGRAGRETQYF
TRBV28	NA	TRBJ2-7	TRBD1	TGTGCCAGCAGTCGAGGGGGCGAATCCTACGAGCAGTACTTC	CASSRGGESYEQYF
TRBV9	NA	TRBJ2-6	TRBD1	TGTGCCAGCAGCGGTTCAAGGACAGGGGCTGCTGGGGCCAACGTCCTGACTTTC	CASSGSRTGAAGANVLTF
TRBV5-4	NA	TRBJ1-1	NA	TGTGCCAGCAGCTTGGCTCGGGGGCTCACTGAAGCTTTCTTT	CASSLARGLTEAFF
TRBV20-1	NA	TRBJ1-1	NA	TGCAGTGCTAGAGAACAAGTACTGAACACTGAAGCTTTCTTT	CSAREQVLNTEAFF
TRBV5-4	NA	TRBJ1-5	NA	TGTGCCAGCAGCTATCCCCTTACTCGGACAGATCTCGTTAAGCCCCAGCATTTT	CASSYPLTRTDLVKPQHF
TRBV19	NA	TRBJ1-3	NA	TGTGCCAGTACCTTATCACGGACGGATTACTCTGGAAACACCATATATTTT	CASTLSRTDYSGNTIYF
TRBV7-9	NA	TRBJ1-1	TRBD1	TGTGCCAGCAGGCCAGGGGGCGATGCTGAAGCTTTCTTT	CASRPGGDAEAFF
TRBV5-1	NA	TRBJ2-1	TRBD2	TGCGCCAGCAGCTTGGGACTAGCGAACTATGAGCAGTTCTTC	CASSLGLANYEQFF
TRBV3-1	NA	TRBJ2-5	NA	TGTGCCAGCAGCCCGTTCTGGGGCGGCCAAGAGACCCAGTACTTC	CASSPFWGGQETQYF
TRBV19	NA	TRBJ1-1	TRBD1	TGTGCCAGTAGTATCCGGACAGGGACGAACACTGAAGCTTTCTTT	CASSIRTGTNTEAFF
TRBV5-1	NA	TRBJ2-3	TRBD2	TGCGCCAGCAGCTTAACTAGCGGGAGGGCCTCAGATACGCAGTATTTT	CASSLTSGRASDTQYF
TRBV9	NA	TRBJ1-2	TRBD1	TGTGCCAGCAGCCTCGACAGGGCACAGGGAAGCTATGGCTACACCTTC	CASSLDRAQGSYGYTF
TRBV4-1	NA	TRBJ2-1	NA	TGCGCCAGCAGCCATTCAAGGGAGCAGTTCTTC	CASSHSREQFF
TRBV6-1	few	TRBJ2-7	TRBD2	TGTGCCAGCAGTGACGTAGCTAGCGGGACCTACGAGCAGTACTTC	CASSDVASGTYEQYF
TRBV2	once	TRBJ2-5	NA	TGTGCCAGCAGTGAACGGGGTCGGGAGAGGCGAGAGACCCAGTACTTC	CASSERGRERRETQYF
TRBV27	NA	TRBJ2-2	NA	TGTGCCAGCAGTCCCCTCGGGCTAGTTAAAAGCACCGGGGAGCTGTTTTTT	CASSPLGLVKSTGELFF
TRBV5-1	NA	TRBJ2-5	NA	TGCGCCAGCAGCCCCTATGGGAGCCCAGCCATAGAGACCCAGTACTTC	CASSPYGSPAIETQYF
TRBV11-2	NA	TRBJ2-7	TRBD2	TGTGCCAGCAGCTGGGGTGGACTAGCGGGGAACTCCTACGAGCAGTACTTC	CASSWGGLAGNSYEQYF
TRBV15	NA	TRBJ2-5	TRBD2	TGTGCCACCAGCAGCCACGGGACTAAAGAGACCCAGTACTTC	CATSSHGTKETQYF
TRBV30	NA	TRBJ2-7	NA	TGTGCCTGGAGGGTGGGAGGCTACTACGAGCAGTACTTC	CAWRVGGYYEQYF
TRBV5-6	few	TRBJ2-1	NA	TGTGCCAGCAGCTTGGAATTGGGGGATGAGCAGTTCTTC	CASSLELGDEQFF
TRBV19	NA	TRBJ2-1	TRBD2	TGTGCCAGTAGCAAGCGGGAGGGTTACAATGAGCAGTTCTTC	CASSKREGYNEQFF
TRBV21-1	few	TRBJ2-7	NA	TGTGCCAGCAGCAAAGAGGGCCACGAGCAGTACTTC	CASSKEGHEQYF
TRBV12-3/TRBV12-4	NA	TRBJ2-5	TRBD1	TGTGCCAGCAGCCATAGGGACAGACAAGAGACCCAGTACTTC	CASSHRDRQETQYF
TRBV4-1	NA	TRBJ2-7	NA	TGCGCCAGCAGCCATATCCCAATGAGCTCCTACGAGCAGTACTTC	CASSHIPMSSYEQYF
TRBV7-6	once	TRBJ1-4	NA	TGTGCCAGCAGCTTTGGCACGCATAATGAAAAACTGTTTTTT	CASSFGTHNEKLFF
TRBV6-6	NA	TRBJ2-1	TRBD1	TGTGCCAGCAGTTACGCACAGGGGGCGGTGGACAATGAGCAGTCCTTC	CASSYAQGAVDNEQSF
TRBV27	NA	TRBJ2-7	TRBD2	TGTGCCAGCAGTTTACACCGCGGGAGCTCCTACGAGCAGTACTTC	CASSLHRGSSYEQYF
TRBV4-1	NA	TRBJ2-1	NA	TGCGCCAGCAGCCAAGATAAGGGGGATGAGCAGTTCTTC	CASSQDKGDEQFF
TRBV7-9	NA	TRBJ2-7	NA	TGTGCCAGCAGCTTAGCGGAACAGGGTGGCGAGCAGTACTTC	CASSLAEQGGEQYF
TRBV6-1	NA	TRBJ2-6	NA	TGTGCCAGCAGAGCTTATGGAGGCCCTGGGGCCAACGTCCTGACTTTC	CASRAYGGPGANVLTF
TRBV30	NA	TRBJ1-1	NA	TGTGCCTGGATCGGGGGCTTATGGGGAAACACTGAAGCTTTCTTT	CAWIGGLWGNTEAFF
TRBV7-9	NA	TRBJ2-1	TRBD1	TGTGCCAGCAGCTCCCCAGGGGGCAGCGCCAATGAGCAGTTCTTC	CASSSPGGSANEQFF
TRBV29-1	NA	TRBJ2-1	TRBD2	TGCAGCGTGGTGGGAGGGAGTGAGGGCTACAATGAGCAGTTCTTC	CSVVGGSEGYNEQFF
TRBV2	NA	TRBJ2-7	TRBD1	TGTGCCACCAGGACAGGGCACTACGAGCAGTACTTC	CATRTGHYEQYF
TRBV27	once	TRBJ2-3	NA	TGTGCCGGGGGGGCTAGCGGCACAGATACGCAGTATTTT	CAGGASGTDTQYF
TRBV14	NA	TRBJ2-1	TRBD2	TGTGCCAGCAGCCAGCTAGCGGGAGGGCCCCACAATGAGCAGTTCTTC	CASSQLAGGPHNEQFF
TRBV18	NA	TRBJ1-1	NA	TGTGCCAGCTCACTCAGTGGTGGGGGGCCGGCCGTTGAAGCTTTCTTT	CASSLSGGGPAVEAFF
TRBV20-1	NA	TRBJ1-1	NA	TGCAGTAAAGACCGAGAGGGCAGCACTGAAGCTTTCTTT	CSKDREGSTEAFF
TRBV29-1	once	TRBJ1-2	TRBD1	TGCAGCGTTGTCCCAGGGGGGAACTATGGCTACACCTTC	CSVVPGGNYGYTF
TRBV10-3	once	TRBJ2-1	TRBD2	TGTGCCATCAGTACCTCTAGCGGTAGCTCCTACAATGAGCAGTTCTTC	CAISTSSGSSYNEQFF
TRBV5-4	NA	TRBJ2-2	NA	TGTGCCAGCACCTTGGGCCTACACACCGGGGAGCTGTTTTTT	CASTLGLHTGELFF
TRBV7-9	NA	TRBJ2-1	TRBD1	TGTGCCAGCAGCAGTTGGGACAGGGGGTCAAATGAGCAGTTCTTC	CASSSWDRGSNEQFF
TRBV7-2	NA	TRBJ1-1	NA	TGTGCCAGCAGCTTAGGCTCAGGCTCTGAAGCTTTCTTT	CASSLGSGSEAFF
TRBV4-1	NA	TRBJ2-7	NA	TGCGCCAGCAGCCAAGTCGCAGGAGGCTCCTACGAGCAGTACTTC	CASSQVAGGSYEQYF
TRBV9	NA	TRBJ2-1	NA	TGTGCCAGCAGCGTAGTGACCAGGGCTTCCTACAATGAGCAGTTCTTC	CASSVVTRASYNEQFF
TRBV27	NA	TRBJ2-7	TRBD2	TGTGCCAGCAGGGCGGGAGGGCGCACCTACGAGCAGTACTTC	CASRAGGRTYEQYF
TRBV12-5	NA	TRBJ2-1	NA	TGTGCTAGTGGTTTGGTTCACGGGGGGCCCTACAATGAGCAGTTCTTC	CASGLVHGGPYNEQFF